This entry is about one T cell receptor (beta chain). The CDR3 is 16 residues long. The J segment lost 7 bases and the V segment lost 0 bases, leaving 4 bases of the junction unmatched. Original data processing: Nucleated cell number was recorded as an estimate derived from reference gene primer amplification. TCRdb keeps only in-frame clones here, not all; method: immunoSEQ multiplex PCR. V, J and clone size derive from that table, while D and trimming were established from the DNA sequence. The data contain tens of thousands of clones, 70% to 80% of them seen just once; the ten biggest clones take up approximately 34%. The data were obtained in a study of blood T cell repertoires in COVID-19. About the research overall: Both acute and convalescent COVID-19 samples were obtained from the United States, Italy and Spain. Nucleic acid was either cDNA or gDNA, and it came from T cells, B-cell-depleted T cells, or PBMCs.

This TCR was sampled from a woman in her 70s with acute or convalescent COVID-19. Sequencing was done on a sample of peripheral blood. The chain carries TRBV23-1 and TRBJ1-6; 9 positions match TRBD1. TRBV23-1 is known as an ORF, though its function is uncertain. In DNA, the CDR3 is TGCGCCAGCAGTCAATCGAGGGACAGGGCCAATTCACCCCTCCACTTT. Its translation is CASSQSRDRANSPLHF.